This record covers a single T cell receptor beta chain. The investigators amplified TCR beta CDR3 regions from RNA transcripts. HTBI primers were the set used in a first-round RT-PCR of the TCR CDR3. TCRdb re-called the multiplex PCR reads with MiXCR, one entry per CDR3 protein. The repertoire holds 600,000 or so distinct CDR3 sequences, with 35% to 55% as singletons. The sample originates from a study of T cells in Graves' hyperthyroidism and ophthalmopathy. The CDR3 spans 14 residues. Germline V gene sequence: CDR1 MGHDK, CDR2 SYGVNS. V gave up 8 bases and J gave up 2 bases, with 10 bases separating them.

The sequenced material came from peripheral blood or thyroid tissue (not recorded which). The receptor's source is a woman aged 18-35 years with Graves' hyperthyroidism. The chain carries TRBV25-1 and TRBJ2-6; weak D call: TRBD1 (6 bases). DNA for the CDR3: TGTGCCAGCGGGGGCCTTCCTGGGGCCAACGTCCTGACTTTC. This sequence encodes CASGGLPGANVLTF.